The 15 T cell receptor beta chains given below trace back to one sample, sequenced in a study of cytomegalovirus exposure and HLA in healthy donors. PCR used 60 Vbeta primers and 13 Jbeta primers. The protocol was immunoSEQ multiplex PCR, while the TCRdb copy is restricted to in-frame clones and leaves out a portion. The data show 60,000 to 95,000 clones, just under 80% seen once. The material sequenced was PBMCs. These receptors came from a middle-aged woman in good health and CMV-seropositive.

The chain carries TRBV19 and TRBJ1-1; D is uncertain. This CDR3 is built from 13 residues. Trimming took 5 bases from V and 1 from J, leaving 8 bases between them. CDR1 is LNHDA, CDR2 SQIVND, per germline (reference sequence). Here the CDR3 reads CASSQARNTEAFF. DNA for the CDR3: TGTGCCAGTAGTCAGGCCCGGAACACTGAAGCTTTCTTT.

In nucleotides, the CDR3 is TGCGCCAGCAGCTTGGGGCAGGGGATCCAAGAGACCCAGTACTTC. It yields the protein CASSLGQGIQETQYF. The rearrangement joins TRBV5-1 to TRBJ2-5, with D maybe TRBD1 (6 bases). Trimming removed 0 bases from V and 1 base from J, with 10 bases in between. From germline, CDR1 is SGHRS and CDR2 YFSETQ. The CDR3 has 15 residues.

The chain combines TRBV6-5 with TRBJ2-1; 12 bases line up with TRBD2. The V segment lost 10 bases and the J segment 7 bases; nucleotides outside the gene matches: 5. CDR1 and CDR2 (germline): MNHEY, SVGAGI. CDR3 length: 13 residues. In nucleotides, the CDR3 is TGTGCCACCCTACTAGCGGGGGGAAATGAGCAGTTCTTC. Protein product: CATLLAGGNEQFF.

This clone has more than one count but fewer than ten. The chain couples TRBV6-1 to TRBJ1-4; D gene uncertain. Germline assignment: CDR1 MNHNS and CDR2 SASEGT. The length of the CDR3 is 15 residues. V dropped 5 bases and J dropped 0 bases, with 10 bases sitting between them. The CDR3 DNA reads as TGTGCCAGCAGTATCTACAGTACAACTAATGAAAAACTGTTTTTT. Protein product: CASSIYSTTNEKLFF.

The J gene is TRBJ2-1, the V gene TRBV7-3; possibly TRBD2 for D (6 bases). Germline CDR1 reads SGHTA; CDR2 reads FQGTGA. The CDR3 runs to 15 residues. The V end lost 2 bases, the J end lost 2 bases, and 10 bases lay between the germline ends. Written as DNA, the CDR3 is TGTGCCAGCAGCTTACAGGGAGGAACCTACAATGAGCAGTTCTTC. It specifies CASSLQGGTYNEQFF.

This clone has more than one count but fewer than ten. The chain has TRBV6-5 and TRBJ1-2; 9 nucleotides line up with TRBD1. The CDR3 runs 13 residues. With 6 bases clipped from V and 8 bases from J, the junction kept 7 bases outside the gene matches. The germline V gene has CDR1 MNHEY and CDR2 SVGAGI. The DNA for the CDR3 is TGTGCCAGCAGCCGGGGACAGGGAGGCGGCTACACCTTC. Its translation is CASSRGQGGGYTF.

The chain links TRBV7-6 to TRBJ1-3; a weak D match, TRBD1 (6 bases). The CDR3 totals 13 residues. CDR1 is SGHVS, CDR2 FNYEAQ, per germline. V was pared by 3 bases and J by 4 bases, with 7 bases between. CDR3 sequence reads: CASSFGQGNTIYF. The CDR3, as DNA: TGTGCCAGCAGCTTCGGACAGGGAAACACCATATATTTT. Full variable domain (outside the CDR3, taken from reference TRBV7-6 and TRBJ1-3): GAGVSQSPRYKVTKRGQDVALRCDPISGHVSLYWYRQALGQGPEFLTYFNYEAQQDKSGLPNDRFSAERPEGSISTLTIQRTEQRDSAMYRCASSFGQGNTIYFGEGSWLTVV.

J is TRBJ1-1 and V is TRBV5-1, with a tentative D call TRBD1 (5 bases). V was cut by 2 bases and J by 3 bases, with 8 bases left in between. Germline V gives CDR1 SGHRS, CDR2 YFSETQ. The CDR3 sequence is 13 residues long. The CDR3 nucleotides are TGCGCCAGCAGCTTTGGGGCGGACACTGAAGCTTTCTTT. This translates into CASSFGADTEAFF.

The rearrangement links TRBV5-1 to TRBJ2-7; D may be TRBD1 (5 bases). Germline CDR1 SGHRS, CDR2 YFSETQ. This CDR3 spans 16 amino acids. The V gene lost 0 bases and the J gene lost 4 bases, with 17 bases spanning the gap. CDR3: CASSLGDMTARYEQYF. The CDR3 coding sequence is TGCGCCAGCAGCTTGGGGGATATGACAGCCCGTTACGAGCAGTACTTC.

A few counts support this clone. CDR3 loop: CASSFLSSGGRGDTQYF. The CDR3 coding sequence is TGTGCCAGCAGCTTCCTCTCTAGCGGGGGGCGCGGAGATACGCAGTATTTT. V is TRBV7-2 and J is TRBJ2-3; 11 positions agree with TRBD2. The V gene end was trimmed by 3 bases and the J gene end by 5 bases; junction bases not matched to a gene: 10. This CDR3 region has 17 residues. Germline-derived CDR1 and CDR2 are SGHTA and FQGNSA.

In nucleotides, the CDR3 is TGCGCCAGCAGTGATCGAGAGGGGGCGACCGAGCAGTACTTC. Translating gives CASSDREGATEQYF. This chain links TRBV10-1 with TRBJ2-5, with 7 bases that match TRBD1. The J call is uncertain, as TRBJ2-7 better fits the DNA end. Germline lookup yields CDR1 WNHNN and CDR2 SYGVQD (reference sequence). This CDR3 contains 14 residues.

CDR3 in DNA: TGTGCCACCAGCTATACGCTGTCAGGGTCAGTGCAGGACATTCAGTACTTC. It yields the protein CATSYTLSGSVQDIQYF. This chain connects TRBV15 to TRBJ2-4; tentatively, D is TRBD1 (5 bases). Germline assignment: CDR1 LNHNV and CDR2 YYDKDF (reference sequence). V lost 5 bases to trimming and J lost 8 bases, with 25 bases between them. The CDR3 has 17 residues.

This clone came up once. V is TRBV7-8 and J is TRBJ2-5, with 15 bases aligning to TRBD2. There are 17 residues in the CDR3. Trimming removed 3 bases from V and 1 base from J; junction bases left unmatched: 3. Germline loops: CDR1 SGHVS, CDR2 FQNEAQ. Written as DNA, the CDR3 is TGTGCCAGCAGCTTCCCGGGACTAGCGGGGGGCCAAGAGACCCAGTACTTC. It codes for CASSFPGLAGGQETQYF.

This CDR3 is CASSLIEVGQPQHF. The CDR3 nucleotides are TGTGCCAGCAGCTTAATCGAGGTCGGTCAGCCCCAGCATTTT. The chain couples TRBV11-3 to TRBJ1-5; D gene uncertain. V gave up 2 bases and J gave up 6 bases, with 11 bases separating them. This CDR3 region has 14 residues. Germline-derived CDR1 and CDR2 are SGHNT and YENEEA.

The V and J genes are TRBV4-3 and TRBJ2-5, with TRBD1 identical over 9 bases. The CDR3 has 17 residues. CDR1 is LGHNA and CDR2 is YSLEER in the germline V gene. J gave up 5 bases and V 0 bases, and 10 bases lay outside the gene matches. The CDR3: CASSQDPGQGAWETQYF. CDR3 DNA: TGCGCCAGCAGCCAAGATCCGGGACAGGGTGCGTGGGAGACCCAGTACTTC.